A single sample is the source of the 12 T cell receptor beta chains below, sequenced in a study of neurological immune-mediated disorders. One entry per CDR3 protein, called by TCRdb with MiXCR from the 5' RACE reads. The repertoire holds more than 40,000 distinct CDR3 sequences, with about 14% as singletons. The sample was CD4+ T cells from blood. These receptors were collected from a woman between 55 and 75 years old with HTLV-1-associated myelopathy (HAM/TSP).

This clonotype was seen at least ten times. The chain carries TRBV20-1 and TRBJ1-1; D is ambiguous. Germline V lookup: CDR1 DFQATT, CDR2 SNEGSKA (reference sequence). Trimming removed 2 bases at V and 3 bases at J, with 10 bases between. This CDR3 has 13 residues. The CDR3, as DNA: TGCAGTGCTAGAAGATTTGGAGACACTGAAGCTTTCTTT. Protein sequence: CSARRFGDTEAFF.

A word on this clonotype: No DNA is shown, since the ends of the CDR3 on it are uncertain; the CDR3 is the one TCRdb lists. This rearrangement joins TRBV3-1 to TRBJ1-3; no DNA check was done on the table's D call, TRBD1. CDR1 and CDR2 from the germline V gene are LGHDT and YNNKEL (reference sequence). The CDR3 is made up of 21 amino acids, end residues included. CDR3 sequence: CASSFYICSARGGNSGNTIYF.

The sample holds many counts of this clonotype. V usage is TRBV10-3 and J usage is TRBJ2-7; a weak D match, TRBD1 (7 bases). Germline V lookup: CDR1 ENHRY, CDR2 SYGVKD. Trimming pared 4 bases from V and 4 bases from J, leaving 20 bases between. The CDR3 loop spans 16 amino acids. In DNA form, the CDR3 reads TGTGCCATCAGTGCAAGGGGGGACAGAATGGGGTACGAGCAGTACTTC. Translated: CAISARGDRMGYEQYF.

In its sample, this clonotype ranks as medium-sized. This chain uses TRBV20-1 with TRBJ2-3; D remains ambiguous. The V and J ends lost 6 bases and 5 bases respectively, with 9 bases between them. Germline V gene lookup returns CDR1 DFQATT and CDR2 SNEGSKA (reference sequence). There are 11 residues in the CDR3. CDR3 loop: CSATLGDTQYF. CDR3 nucleotide sequence: TGCAGTGCCACTCTCGGAGATACGCAGTATTTT.

This clonotype was detected ten times or more. Its ends do not fully match the called genes, so a read error is possible. The chain recombines TRBV5-1 with TRBJ2-3; D not certain. The CDR3 length is 14 residues. Germline CDR1 reads SGHRS; CDR2 reads YFSETQ. Written as DNA, the CDR3 is TGCGCCAGCAGATTGGAGCTTAGCACAGATACGCAGTATTTT. It translates to CASRLELSTDTQYF.

This clonotype has ten or more counts. The CDR3 DNA reads as TGCGCCAGCAGCCTACGACAGGGAGGGACTGAAGCTTTCTTT. Protein: CASSLRQGGTEAFF. The chain uses TRBV5-1 and TRBJ1-1, with 7 bases lining up with TRBD1. V gave up 4 bases and J gave up 5 bases; unmatched junction bases: 8. This CDR3 is 14 amino acids long. Germline CDR1 SGHRS, CDR2 YFSETQ.

This clonotype was counted at least ten times. V and J are TRBV20-1 and TRBJ1-2; 10 nucleotides agree with TRBD1. The ends lost 3 bases at V and 7 bases at J; junction bases unmatched: 11. This CDR3 is built from 15 residues. Per the germline V gene, CDR1 is DFQATT and CDR2 is SNEGSKA (reference sequence). The CDR3 loop reads CSARATKTGGLGYTF. The DNA for the CDR3 is TGCAGTGCTAGGGCCACGAAGACAGGGGGCCTTGGCTACACCTTC.

This clonotype was counted ten times or more. In DNA form, the CDR3 reads TGCAGTGCTAGAAGGGGGGTGGGCTCTGGAAACACCATATATTTT. The encoded protein is CSARRGVGSGNTIYF. This chain uses TRBV20-1 with TRBJ1-3; D is possibly TRBD1 (6 bases). Germline V gives CDR1 DFQATT, CDR2 SNEGSKA (reference sequence). The germline V and J ends were trimmed by 2 bases and 0 bases, with 11 bases remaining between them. This CDR3 region has 15 residues.

This clonotype was observed at least ten times. The chain joins TRBV5-1 to TRBJ1-2; TRBD1 matches at 7 bases. Trimming took 1 base from V and 2 from J; bases not matched to a gene: 5. Germline CDR1 reads SGHRS; CDR2 reads YFSETQ. This CDR3 is built from 15 residues. CDR3 nucleotide sequence: TGCGCCAGCAGCTTGCAGGGACAGATAAACTATGGCTACACCTTC. Its translation is CASSLQGQINYGYTF. Filled out from reference TRBV5-1 and TRBJ1-2, the complete variable domain reads KAGVTQTPRYLIKTRGQQVTLSCSPISGHRSVSWYQQTPGQGLQFLFEYFSETQRNKGNFPGRFSGRQFSNSRSEMNVSTLELGDSALYLCASSLQGQINYGYTFGSGTRLTVV.

In its sample, this clonotype was seen many times. The J gene is TRBJ1-1, the V gene TRBV12-3 or TRBV12-4, with no clear D. The CDR3 covers 13 residues. The V gene lost 2 bases and the J gene lost 0 bases, with 4 bases spanning the gap. CDR3: CASSLRLNTEAFF. Written as DNA, the CDR3 is TGTGCCAGCAGTTTAAGACTGAACACTGAAGCTTTCTTT.

This clonotype was detected many times. V is TRBV29-1 and J is TRBJ2-6; D not certain. The V gene lost 5 bases and the J gene lost 0 bases, with 5 bases spanning the gap. Germline CDR1 SQVTM, CDR2 ANQGSEA. This CDR3 comprises 13 residues. Here the CDR3 reads CSVKRSGANVLTF. The CDR3 DNA reads TGCAGCGTTAAACGCTCTGGGGCCAACGTCCTGACTTTC.

This clonotype has ten or more counts. The chain carries TRBV20-1 and TRBJ2-2; D unresolved. The germline V and J ends were trimmed by 3 bases and 5 bases, with 13 bases remaining between them. The germline V gene has CDR1 DFQATT and CDR2 SNEGSKA (reference sequence). CDR3 length: 14 amino acids. CDR3 sequence: CSASPSQLTGELFF. The CDR3 DNA reads as TGCAGTGCTAGCCCCTCCCAGCTTACCGGGGAGCTGTTTTTT.